This TCR beta chain was retrieved from a study of chemoradiotherapy in HPV16-positive cancers. Study-level background: Candidate HPV-specific clones and shared TCR motifs came from a couple of HPV16-positive patients. Study-wide results and limits: Candidate HPV-specific clones and E7-related TCR motifs grew in tumor during treatment. HPV-specific T cells were functionally defined from only a couple of HPV16-positive patients.

Over chemoradiotherapy, repertoires were sampled more than once. Trimming cost V 4 bases and J 8 bases, with 14 bases left between them. Germline lookup yields CDR1 SGHTA and CDR2 FQGNSA. The CDR3 contains 13 residues. Sequenced by immunoSEQ multiplex PCR; TCRdb stores in-frame clones only, minus some. The data contain about 3,300 clones, about 71% of them singletons. A word on this clone: Its specificity is unknown.

The specimen was obtained from a patient who underwent chemoradiotherapy. This chain uses TRBV7-2 with TRBJ1-2; D not certain. The TCR was taken from a human donor with HPV-associated anogenital cancer. This chain's CDR3 is CASSSSPANGYTF. The CDR3 nucleotides are TGTGCCAGCAGCTCATCACCCGCGAACGGCTACACCTTC.